These 12 T cell receptor beta chains came from one sample sequenced in a study of cytomegalovirus exposure and HLA in healthy donors. The repertoire was sequenced with immunoSEQ multiplex PCR; TCRdb's copy has only in-frame clones and lacks some. Counted here are approximately 190,000 clones, over 65% occurring once; the ten biggest clones make up approximately 7%. Input material: PBMCs. These receptor sequences come from a man between 18 and 35 years old in good health and CMV-seropositive.

The genes are TRBV11-3 and TRBJ2-3; D might be TRBD1 (5 bases). V was pared by 5 bases and J by 0 bases, with 18 bases between. CDR3 size: 17 residues. The germline gives CDR1 SGHNT, CDR2 YENEEA. The DNA for the CDR3 is TGTGCCAGCAGCCCCGGCGCCAGGGAAACTAGCACAGATACGCAGTATTTT. Translating gives CASSPGARETSTDTQYF.

This clone was seen only once. The chain recombines TRBV27 with TRBJ2-3, with 8 bases aligning to TRBD2. Germline lookup yields CDR1 MNHEY and CDR2 SMNVEV (reference sequence). CDR3 size: 15 residues. V trimming: 6 bases; J trimming: 2 bases; junction bases outside the gene matches: 7. The CDR3 DNA reads TGTGCCAGCAGCCGGGGGGGCTCGGCCACAGATACGCAGTATTTT. Translation gives CASSRGGSATDTQYF.

The rearrangement links TRBV19 to TRBJ2-1, with D unresolved. V shed 4 bases and J shed 12 bases, with 13 bases lying between them. Germline CDR1 reads LNHDA; CDR2 reads SQIVND (reference sequence). There are 12 residues in the CDR3. The CDR3 bases are TGTGCCAGTAGTAGCTCGAGATCGGGGCAGTTCTTC. Protein: CASSSSRSGQFF.

The V gene is TRBV5-4, the J gene TRBJ1-3; D is unresolved. Germline assignment: CDR1 SGHNT and CDR2 YYREEE (reference sequence). Trimming cost V 4 bases and J 0 bases, with 11 bases left between them. The CDR3 loop spans 15 amino acids. In nucleotides, the CDR3 is TGTGCCAGCAGCGAGGGCGCAGGCTCTGGAAACACCATATATTTT. Its protein product is CASSEGAGSGNTIYF.

This chain joins TRBV28 and TRBJ2-5; 7 bases map to TRBD1. The germline V gene encodes CDR1 MDHEN and CDR2 SYDVKM. Unmatched junction bases numbered 4, after V lost 5 bases and J lost 1 base. The CDR3 runs to 14 residues. DNA for the CDR3: TGTGCCAGCAGTGTAGACAGGGTCCAAGAGACCCAGTACTTC. Amino acids: CASSVDRVQETQYF.

The gene calls are TRBV10-3 and TRBJ2-7; D might be TRBD2 (6 bases). CDR1 ENHRY and CDR2 SYGVKD come from the germline V gene. Between the trimmed V and J ends, which lost 0 bases and 7 bases, there was a span of 16 bases. The CDR3 extends over 15 amino acids. In DNA, the CDR3 is TGTGCCATCAGTGAGTCGGGAGGACCAACAGCAGAGCAGTACTTC. Protein product: CAISESGGPTAEQYF.

The gene calls are TRBV28 and TRBJ1-2, with 7 positions matching TRBD1. CDR3 length: 15 residues. V lost 5 bases, J lost 2 bases, and 8 bases stayed unmatched. Germline CDR1 is MDHEN and CDR2 is SYDVKM. The CDR3 DNA reads TGTGCCAGCAGTACCGCCGGGACAGAGAACTATGGCTACACCTTC. Translation gives CASSTAGTENYGYTF.

The V call is TRBV6-1, the J call TRBJ2-1; 11 bases map to TRBD2. The germline V gene encodes CDR1 MNHNS and CDR2 SASEGT. Losses at the gene ends were 4 bases for V and 3 bases for J; bases not matched to a gene: 5. The length of the CDR3 is 16 residues. The DNA for the CDR3 is TGTGCCAGCAGTGGGCTTAGCGGGAGGGGCTACAATGAGCAGTTCTTC. Amino acid sequence: CASSGLSGRGYNEQFF.

The V call is TRBV28, the J call TRBJ1-1; D might be TRBD1 (5 bases). The V end was cut by 1 base, the J end by 4 bases, with 16 bases between. Germline V gene data show CDR1 as MDHEN and CDR2 as SYDVKM. CDR3 size: 16 residues. In DNA, the CDR3 is TGTGCCAGCAGTTTATTCTTACCGGGGGTTGGCACTGAAGCTTTCTTT. Its translation is CASSLFLPGVGTEAFF.

The chain has TRBV14 and TRBJ2-3; D is unresolved. Germline V gene sequence: CDR1 SGHDN, CDR2 FVKESK. This CDR3 region has 12 residues. Trimming took 5 bases from V and 8 from J, leaving 11 bases between them. The CDR3 nucleotides are TGTGCCAGCAGCTCAGGCCGTGGTACGCAGTATTTT. Translation gives CASSSGRGTQYF.

V and J are TRBV28 and TRBJ2-1; possible D gene TRBD2, 6 bases. Germline lookup yields CDR1 MDHEN and CDR2 SYDVKM. There are 15 residues in the CDR3. The V end lost 5 bases, the J end lost 6 bases, and 17 bases lay between the germline ends. The CDR3 reads CASSTRLDRANEQFF. CDR3 DNA: TGTGCCAGCAGTACCCGACTAGATAGGGCCAATGAGCAGTTCTTC.

J is TRBJ2-5 and V is TRBV15; 7 nucleotides match TRBD1. The germline gives CDR1 LNHNV, CDR2 YYDKDF (reference sequence). V shed 0 bases, J shed 5 bases, and the junction held 6 bases outside the gene matches. This CDR3 has 15 amino acids. CDR3 sequence reads: CATSRDRQGMETQYF. CDR3 nucleotides: TGTGCCACCAGCAGAGATAGACAGGGAATGGAGACCCAGTACTTC.